Below are 16 T cell receptor beta chains sequenced from a single sample in a study of shared clonotypes between healthy human individuals (TCRdb year 2020). The library was produced with the immunoSEQ multiplex PCR assay. The source is immuneACCESS, and TCRdb retained only in-frame sequences with V and J called. Part of the clones is not carried over; for the studies checked, unresolved V genes explain less than half of this, and the remainder is unexplained. This sample has nearly 2 million clones in its table, and around 96% of those were observed once. The ten biggest clones cover 0.9% to 1.5% of the sample. For the CD8 naive samples, CD45RO-negative cells were positively selected for CCR7, yielding a CD45RA+CCR7+ population from which TemRA cells were excluded. Material for sequencing was naive CD8+ T cells sorted from blood. The sample's cell subset or site label, decoded: CD45RA+CCR7+. These receptors came from a man younger than 35 in good health.

This sequence joins TRBV27 and TRBJ1-1, with D unclear. The germline CDR1 and CDR2 sequences are MNHEY and SMNVEV (reference sequence). V was clipped by 7 bases and J by 1 base, with 13 bases between them. CDR3 size: 14 residues. The CDR3 coding sequence is TGTGCCAGCACCTTCCGACATCCGAACACTGAAGCTTTCTTT. Encoded protein: CASTFRHPNTEAFF.

This clone has a handful of counts. Other DNA sequences from this sample encode an identical CDR3 as well. This rearrangement joins TRBV5-4 to TRBJ2-7; D remains unclear. The CDR3 sequence is 12 residues long. Trimming shortened V by 2 bases and J by 0 bases, and 3 bases separated the two germline ends. The germline V gene has CDR1 SGHNT and CDR2 YYREEE (reference sequence). The CDR3 DNA is TGTGCCAGCAGCTTCGACTCCTACGAGCAGTACTTC. Encoded protein: CASSFDSYEQYF.

This chain uses TRBV19 with TRBJ2-7, with a weak D call TRBD2 (6 bases). Germline CDR1 reads LNHDA; CDR2 reads SQIVND (reference sequence). The CDR3 has 17 residues. V was pared by 9 bases and J by 1 base, with 25 bases between. CDR3 nucleotides: TGTGCCAGCGCTACTCCCACGGGACTTCCTGGGTCCTACGAGCAGTACTTC. This translates into CASATPTGLPGSYEQYF. The variable domain in full, completed from reference TRBV19 and TRBJ2-7, reads DGGITQSPKYLFRKEGQNVTLSCEQNLNHDAMYWYRQDPGQGLRLIYYSQIVNDFQKGDIAEGYSVSREKKESFPLTVTSAQKNPTAFYLCASATPTGLPGSYEQYFGPGTRLTVT.

This chain uses TRBV5-1 with TRBJ1-2, with D hard to call. Germline V gene sequence: CDR1 SGHRS, CDR2 YFSETQ. The CDR3 runs 18 residues. V was cut by 4 bases and J by 4 bases, with 26 bases left in between. The CDR3 DNA sequence: TGCGCCAGCAGCGAATTGGCTCGCGGCGGGTATTCCTTCTATGGCTACACCTTC. This codes for CASSELARGGYSFYGYTF.

This chain connects TRBV5-6 to TRBJ2-1; TRBD1 aligns across 7 bases. There are 15 residues in the CDR3. Germline V gene data show CDR1 as SGHDT and CDR2 as YYEEEE. V dropped 3 bases and J dropped 3; count of bases not matched to a gene: 6. CDR3 nucleotide sequence: TGTGCCAGCAGCTCTGGGACAGTCCACTACAATGAGCAGTTCTTC. Its translation: CASSSGTVHYNEQFF.

The V and J genes are TRBV27 and TRBJ1-4; a possible D gene is TRBD1 (5 bases). Trimming shortened V by 1 base and J by 7 bases, and 7 bases separated the two germline ends. CDR1 is MNHEY and CDR2 is SMNVEV in the germline V gene (reference sequence). This CDR3 has 13 amino acids. CDR3 region: CASSLYGGEKLFF. The CDR3 DNA reads as TGTGCCAGCAGTTTATATGGGGGTGAAAAACTGTTTTTT.

The rearrangement uses TRBV5-4 and TRBJ1-4; D gene ambiguous. The germline CDR1 and CDR2 sequences are SGHNT and YYREEE (reference sequence). This CDR3 region has 13 residues. V lost 4 bases and J 7 bases, leaving 11 bases between the germline ends. The CDR3 reads CASSLREGEKLFF. CDR3 sequence (DNA): TGTGCCAGCAGCCTACGCGAGGGTGAAAAACTGTTTTTT.

Remarks on this clone: This CDR3 is also generated by other DNA sequences in the sample. V and J are TRBV7-9 and TRBJ1-5; perhaps TRBD1 as D (6 bases). The length of the CDR3 is 14 residues. From germline, CDR1 is SEHNR and CDR2 FQNEAQ (reference sequence). V was pared by 2 bases and J by 4 bases, with 9 bases between. CDR3 residues: CASSLTDSNQPQHF. For the CDR3, the DNA is TGTGCCAGCAGCTTAACGGACAGTAATCAGCCCCAGCATTTT.

The chain is built from TRBV5-6 and TRBJ2-3; D not certain. Trimming removed 2 bases at V and 0 bases at J, with 7 bases between. Germline CDR1 and CDR2: SGHDT and YYEEEE. CDR3 size: 14 residues. CDR3 sequence (DNA): TGTGCCAGCAGCTTAAGGGCCAGCACAGATACGCAGTATTTT. Residues: CASSLRASTDTQYF.

The chain couples TRBV10-3 to TRBJ2-2; D possibly corresponds to TRBD2 (6 bases). V was trimmed by 5 bases and J by 1 base, leaving 11 bases between them. Germline-derived CDR1 and CDR2 are ENHRY and SYGVKD. CDR3 size: 15 residues. Here the CDR3 DNA reads TGTGCCATCAGTATAGCGGAGGGGAACACCGGGGAGCTGTTTTTT. Translation gives CAISIAEGNTGELFF.

V is TRBV6-5 and J is TRBJ2-7; 7 bases match TRBD1. V lost 0 bases to trimming and J lost 3 bases; unmatched junction nucleotides: 8. From germline, CDR1 is MNHEY and CDR2 SVGAGI. The CDR3 runs to 16 residues. The CDR3 protein is CASSYSVGQASYEQYF. CDR3 DNA: TGTGCCAGCAGTTACTCCGTAGGACAGGCTAGCTACGAGCAGTACTTC.

The chain links TRBV4-2 to TRBJ2-5; no definite D call. Per the germline V gene, CDR1 is LGHNA and CDR2 is YNFKEQ. The CDR3 loop spans 16 amino acids. Between the trimmed V and J ends, which lost 0 bases and 5 bases, there was a span of 16 bases. The CDR3 DNA follows: TGTGCCAGCAGCCAAGAAGTAGGGCTCATCGGGGAGACCCAGTACTTC. Amino acids: CASSQEVGLIGETQYF.

V usage is TRBV2 and J usage is TRBJ2-5; TRBD1 agrees at 7 bases. CDR3 length: 14 amino acids. V lost 11 bases to trimming and J lost 1 base; unmatched junction nucleotides: 10. Germline V lookup: CDR1 SNHLY, CDR2 FYNNEI. CDR3 sequence: CAGKTGIIQETQYF. The CDR3 DNA follows: TGTGCCGGAAAGACAGGGATCATCCAAGAGACCCAGTACTTC.

The CDR3 DNA is TGCAGCGTTGAAGGAGGTTATGGGCAGTTCTTC. It codes for CSVEGGYGQFF. The rearrangement links TRBV29-1 to TRBJ2-1; D is undetermined. This CDR3 contains 11 residues. V gave up 1 base and J gave up 12 bases, with 10 bases separating them. Germline V CDR1 and CDR2: SQVTM, ANQGSEA.

The chain combines TRBV12-5 with TRBJ2-3; the match to TRBD1 covers 9 bases. The V gene end was trimmed by 6 bases and the J gene end by 7 bases; junction bases not matched to a gene: 11. CDR1 and CDR2 (germline): LGHNT, FRNRAP. This CDR3 has 15 amino acids. Written as DNA, the CDR3 is TGTGCTAGTGGAGGGACAGGGAGGGAGTTAAATACGCAGTATTTT. Encoded protein: CASGGTGRELNTQYF.

This chain links TRBV5-1 with TRBJ1-4; no reliable D call. Germline V CDR1 and CDR2: SGHRS, YFSETQ. The CDR3 extends over 15 amino acids. Between the trimmed V and J ends, which lost 4 bases and 4 bases, there was a span of 14 bases. In DNA form, the CDR3 reads TGCGCCAGCAGCGAGAGGAGGGCCTTTAATGAAAAACTGTTTTTT. Protein sequence: CASSERRAFNEKLFF.